The rows below give T cell receptor beta chains drawn from one sample of a study of CD8+ T cells in alopecia areata. The method was immunoSEQ multiplex PCR; TCRdb's version includes in-frame clones alone and lacks a portion of them. The top ten hold about 5% of the sample, which has 200,000 or so clones, 58% seen once. The sample in question was CD4+ T cells sorted from blood, obtained at week 24, from a patient treated with tofacitinib. These TCRs come from a human donor with alopecia areata. Both conserved end residues are part of each CDR3. The D gene is left open where the match is weak. Expanded clones get a size class; other rows say once, few or many, or leave the size out.

d_gene: TRBD2
v_gene: TRBV30
abundance: .
j_gene: TRBJ2-1
CDR3nt: TGTGCCTGGAGTCCAGGGACTAGCAGGAATGAGCAGTTCTTC
CDR3aa: CAWSPGTSRNEQFF

d_gene: .
v_gene: TRBV5-4
abundance: .
j_gene: TRBJ2-2
CDR3nt: TGTGCCAGCAGCTTGTCCAGGGGGGCCGGGGAGCTGTTTTTT
CDR3aa: CASSLSRGAGELFF

d_gene: .
v_gene: TRBV9
abundance: .
j_gene: TRBJ1-2
CDR3nt: TGTGCCAGCAGCGTAGGGACAGCTAACTATGGCTACACCTTC
CDR3aa: CASSVGTANYGYTF

d_gene: TRBD2
v_gene: TRBV4-3
abundance: .
j_gene: TRBJ2-1
CDR3nt: TGCGCCAGCAGCCAAAATCCGGGACTAGTTAACGGCGGGGAGCAGTTCTTC
CDR3aa: CASSQNPGLVNGGEQFF

d_gene: .
v_gene: TRBV4-3
abundance: .
j_gene: TRBJ2-1
CDR3nt: TGCGCCAGCAGCCAAGATGGACCCCAAAGCACTTACAATGAGCAGTTCTTC
CDR3aa: CASSQDGPQSTYNEQFF

d_gene: TRBD2
v_gene: TRBV7-2
abundance: .
j_gene: TRBJ2-1
CDR3nt: TGTGCCAGCAGCACCAGCGGGGGCTCCTACAATGAGCAGTTCTTC
CDR3aa: CASSTSGGSYNEQFF

d_gene: .
v_gene: TRBV2
abundance: few
j_gene: TRBJ1-1
CDR3nt: TGTGCCAGCAGTGTCCAAGGGAAGAACACTGAAGCTTTCTTT
CDR3aa: CASSVQGKNTEAFF

d_gene: .
v_gene: TRBV30
abundance: .
j_gene: TRBJ2-7
CDR3nt: TGTGCCTGGCACACAACGGGGGCCTACGAGCAGTACTTC
CDR3aa: CAWHTTGAYEQYF

d_gene: .
v_gene: TRBV30
abundance: .
j_gene: TRBJ2-2
CDR3nt: TGTGCCTGGAGTGTAAGCCGGTCCGGGGAGCTGTTTTTT
CDR3aa: CAWSVSRSGELFF

d_gene: .
v_gene: TRBV6-6
abundance: .
j_gene: TRBJ2-3
CDR3nt: TGTGCCAGCAGTTCCGAGACAGACAGCACAGATACGCAGTATTTT
CDR3aa: CASSSETDSTDTQYF

d_gene: TRBD1
v_gene: TRBV2
abundance: few
j_gene: TRBJ1-5
CDR3nt: TGTGCCAGCAATTACAGGGGGCTCAATCAGCCCCAGCATTTT
CDR3aa: CASNYRGLNQPQHF

d_gene: TRBD2
v_gene: TRBV30
abundance: many
j_gene: TRBJ2-7
CDR3nt: TGTGCCTGGAGTGTAACTAGCGGGTATGTTGAGCAGTACTTC
CDR3aa: CAWSVTSGYVEQYF

d_gene: .
v_gene: TRBV14
abundance: .
j_gene: TRBJ1-5
CDR3nt: TGTGCCAGGAGGGGAATAGTAGCCAATCAGCCCCAGCATTTT
CDR3aa: CARRGIVANQPQHF

d_gene: .
v_gene: TRBV30
abundance: .
j_gene: TRBJ1-2
CDR3nt: TGTGCCTGGAGTGTGGGTCTTTTAGCAGGAGGCTACACCTTC
CDR3aa: CAWSVGLLAGGYTF

d_gene: .
v_gene: TRBV10-3
abundance: .
j_gene: TRBJ2-1
CDR3nt: TGTGCCATCAGTGGGGTAGCGCGATACAATGAGCAGTTCTTC
CDR3aa: CAISGVARYNEQFF

d_gene: .
v_gene: TRBV27
abundance: few
j_gene: TRBJ1-1
CDR3nt: TGTGCCAGCAGTTTTGAAATGAACACTGAAGCTTTCTTT
CDR3aa: CASSFEMNTEAFF